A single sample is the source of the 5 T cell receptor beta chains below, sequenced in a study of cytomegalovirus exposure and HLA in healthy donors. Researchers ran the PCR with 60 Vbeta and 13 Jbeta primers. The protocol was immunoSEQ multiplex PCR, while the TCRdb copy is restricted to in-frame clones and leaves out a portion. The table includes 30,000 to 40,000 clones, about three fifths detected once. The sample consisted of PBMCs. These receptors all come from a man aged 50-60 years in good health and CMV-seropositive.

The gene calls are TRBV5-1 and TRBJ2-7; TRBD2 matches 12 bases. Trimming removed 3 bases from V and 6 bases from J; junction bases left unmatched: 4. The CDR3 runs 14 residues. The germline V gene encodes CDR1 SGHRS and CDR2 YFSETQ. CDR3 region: CASSSLAGGGEQYF. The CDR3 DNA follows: TGCGCCAGCAGCTCTCTAGCGGGAGGGGGCGAGCAGTACTTC.

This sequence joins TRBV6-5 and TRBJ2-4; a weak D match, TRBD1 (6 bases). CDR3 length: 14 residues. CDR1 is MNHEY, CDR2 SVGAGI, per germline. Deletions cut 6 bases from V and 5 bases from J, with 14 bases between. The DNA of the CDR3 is TGTGCCAGCAGCCTACTAGGACAGCAAAACATTCAGTACTTC. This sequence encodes CASSLLGQQNIQYF.

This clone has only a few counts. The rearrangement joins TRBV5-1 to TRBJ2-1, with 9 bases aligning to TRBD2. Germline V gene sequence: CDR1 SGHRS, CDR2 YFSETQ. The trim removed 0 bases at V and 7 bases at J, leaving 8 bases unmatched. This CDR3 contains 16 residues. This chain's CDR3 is CASSLDPAGGPNEQFF. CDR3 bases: TGCGCCAGCAGCTTGGACCCTGCGGGAGGGCCGAATGAGCAGTTCTTC.

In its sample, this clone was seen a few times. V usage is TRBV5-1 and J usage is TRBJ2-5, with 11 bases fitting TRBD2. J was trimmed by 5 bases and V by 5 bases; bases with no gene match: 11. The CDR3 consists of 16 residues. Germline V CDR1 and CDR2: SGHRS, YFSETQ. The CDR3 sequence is CASRPTSGSRVETQYF. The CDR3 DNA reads TGCGCCAGCAGACCTACTAGCGGGAGTAGGGTCGAGACCCAGTACTTC.

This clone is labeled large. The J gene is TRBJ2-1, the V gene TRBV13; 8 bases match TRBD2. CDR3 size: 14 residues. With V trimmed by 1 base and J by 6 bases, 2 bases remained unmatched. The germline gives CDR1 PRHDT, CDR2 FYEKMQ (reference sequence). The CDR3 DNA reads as TGTGCCAGCAGCTTAGAGGGACTAGTCAATGAGCAGTTCTTC. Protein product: CASSLEGLVNEQFF.